Detailed here is one TCR beta chain. The antigen is unknown. The V gene lost 4 bases and the J gene lost 2 bases, with 12 bases spanning the gap. This CDR3 comprises 14 residues. Germline V CDR1 and CDR2: SGHRS, YFSETQ. The sample comes from a study of shared clonotypes between healthy human individuals. Looking at the study overall: CD4 naive and memory got three plates each, CD8 naive two, CD8 memory one. The study's findings and limits: Naive CD4 clonotype sharing across several donors was approximately 5%. In this cohort, only blood was sampled, and tissue repertoires likely differ.

The method was immunoSEQ multiplex PCR; TCRdb's version includes in-frame clones alone and lacks a portion of them. The sample holds 1.6 million or so clones, approximately 98.5% seen once. The rearrangement uses TRBV5-1 and TRBJ2-5; D might be TRBD1 (6 bases). The specimen sequenced was naive CD4+ T cells sorted from blood. As to subset: CD45RA+ positively selected. The clonotype comes from a man aged 25-45 years in good health. CDR3: CASSVNRAQETQYF. In DNA, the CDR3 is TGCGCCAGCAGCGTCAACAGGGCTCAAGAGACCCAGTACTTC.